These 22 T cell receptor beta chains came from one sample sequenced in a study of blood T cell repertoires in COVID-19. Only in-frame clones appear in the TCRdb table, and some are missing; sequencing was by immunoSEQ multiplex PCR. The sample lists 55,000 to 70,000 clones, about 90% seen once, with 2% to 2.5% in the top ten. The source material was peripheral blood. The receptors here all came from a man aged 55 to 70 with acute or convalescent COVID-19.

The gene calls are TRBV13 and TRBJ2-7, with 7 nucleotides matching TRBD1. V gave up 4 bases and J gave up 3 bases; unmatched junction bases: 6. From germline, CDR1 is PRHDT and CDR2 FYEKMQ (reference sequence). The CDR3 totals 14 residues. The CDR3 DNA reads TGTGCCAGCAGCTCGCTGGGACAGCTCTACGAGCAGTACTTC. This translates into CASSSLGQLYEQYF.

This rearrangement joins TRBV2 to TRBJ2-2; 8 bases match TRBD1. Germline V gene data show CDR1 as SNHLY and CDR2 as FYNNEI. The CDR3 totals 14 residues. After removal of 6 bases from V and 3 bases from J, the junction contained 3 bases not matched to a gene. The DNA of the CDR3 is TGTGCCAGCAGCCGACAGGGGTACACCGGGGAGCTGTTTTTT. Its protein is CASSRQGYTGELFF.

The count of this clone is one. The rearrangement links TRBV4-1 to TRBJ1-4; D uncertain. The CDR3 runs to 15 residues. Trimming removed 1 base at V and 7 bases at J, with 13 bases between. CDR1 is MGHRA and CDR2 is YSYEKL in the germline V gene. The DNA of the CDR3 is TGCGCCAGCAGCCAAGTTGGAGAGCTGAGTGAAAAACTGTTTTTT. The encoded protein is CASSQVGELSEKLFF.

In DNA, the CDR3 is TGTGCCAGTACTCCGGACAGGGAAGGTGAAGCTTTCTTT. Translation: CASTPDREGEAFF. The chain uses TRBV19 and TRBJ1-1, with 8 bases fitting TRBD1. V was clipped by 7 bases and J by 7 bases; unmatched bases: 8. The germline gives CDR1 LNHDA, CDR2 SQIVND (reference sequence). The CDR3 is made up of 13 amino acids.

V usage is TRBV20-1 and J usage is TRBJ2-5; D perhaps matches TRBD1 (5 bases). This CDR3 has 13 residues. CDR1 DFQATT and CDR2 SNEGSKA come from the germline V gene (reference sequence). V lost 4 bases to trimming and J lost 2 bases, with 11 bases between them. The CDR3 protein is CSATDSLQETQYF. The DNA of the CDR3 is TGCAGTGCTACTGACAGTTTGCAAGAGACCCAGTACTTC.

J is TRBJ1-1 and V is TRBV6-2 or TRBV6-3; a weak D match, TRBD1 (5 bases). From germline, CDR1 is MNHEY and CDR2 SVGEGT. V lost 5 bases and J lost 2, with 9 bases in between. CDR3 length: 13 residues. Written as DNA, the CDR3 is TGTGCCAGCAGTCAGGGATTTAACACTGAAGCTTTCTTT. The encoded protein is CASSQGFNTEAFF.

The rearrangement joins TRBV5-1 to TRBJ2-7; 10 bases are a match to TRBD2. CDR3 size: 15 residues. V lost 2 bases, J lost 5 bases, and 7 bases stayed unmatched. CDR1 is SGHRS and CDR2 is YFSETQ in the germline V gene. As DNA, the CDR3 is TGCGCCAGCAGCTTCGGTCCTAGCGGGAGAAACGAGCAGTACTTC. Translated: CASSFGPSGRNEQYF.

The J gene is TRBJ1-1, the V gene TRBV3-1 (or the pseudogene TRBV3-2), with a weak D call TRBD1 (6 bases). The germline V gene has CDR1 LGHDT and CDR2 YNNKEL (reference sequence). The CDR3 length is 17 residues. V shed 1 base and J shed 0 bases, with 15 bases lying between them. In DNA form, the CDR3 reads TGTGCCAGCAGCCAAGTCCTCATGGACAGAATGAACACTGAAGCTTTCTTT. This translates into CASSQVLMDRMNTEAFF.

DNA for the CDR3: TGCAGCGTTGAAGTCGCCAGTGACACTGAAGCTTTCTTT. Amino acid sequence: CSVEVASDTEAFF. The V gene is TRBV29-1, the J gene TRBJ1-1; D is unresolved. The length of the CDR3 is 13 residues. Trimming left V 1 base short and J 3 bases short, with 9 bases between. CDR1 and CDR2 (germline): SQVTM, ANQGSEA.

The chain has TRBV6-5 and TRBJ1-2, with TRBD1 identical over 8 bases. This CDR3 spans 12 amino acids. The V gene end was trimmed by 10 bases and the J gene end by 2 bases; junction bases not matched to a gene: 3. Germline V gene sequence: CDR1 MNHEY, CDR2 SVGAGI. CDR3 sequence (DNA): TGTGCCACCGGACAGGGAAACTATGGCTACACCTTC. It codes for CATGQGNYGYTF.

This chain links TRBV5-1 with TRBJ1-2, with TRBD1 matching 7 bases. Germline lookup yields CDR1 SGHRS and CDR2 YFSETQ. V gave up 1 base and J gave up 0 bases; unmatched junction bases: 6. The CDR3 is 16 amino acids. Here the CDR3 DNA reads TGCGCCAGCAGCTTGTCGGCAGGGGGGCCTAACTATGGCTACACCTTC. The encoded protein is CASSLSAGGPNYGYTF.

The chain carries TRBV7-2 and TRBJ2-2; 7 bases align to TRBD2. From germline, CDR1 is SGHTA and CDR2 FQGNSA. The ends lost 2 bases at V and 1 base at J; junction bases unmatched: 7. This CDR3 is built from 17 residues. In DNA form, the CDR3 reads TGTGCCAGCAGCTTACAAGCCCCTAGCGGGAACACCGGGGAGCTGTTTTTT. It specifies CASSLQAPSGNTGELFF.

This clone appeared once. The chain carries TRBV9 and TRBJ2-1; the match to TRBD1 covers 8 bases. Germline lookup yields CDR1 SGDLS and CDR2 YYNGEE. The CDR3 runs 18 residues. V gave up 0 bases and J gave up 0 bases; unmatched junction bases: 8. CDR3 amino acids: CASSVGRGQVSSYNEQFF. In DNA, the CDR3 is TGTGCCAGCAGCGTAGGGCGGGGACAGGTGAGCTCCTACAATGAGCAGTTCTTC.

In its sample, this clone was seen once. The chain links TRBV30 to TRBJ2-2; D is perhaps TRBD2 (5 bases). Germline V gives CDR1 GTSNPN, CDR2 SVGIG (reference sequence). Deletions cut 5 bases from V and 2 bases from J, with 18 bases between. The length of the CDR3 is 16 residues. The CDR3 is CAWAEPGWPNTGELFF. The CDR3 coding sequence is TGTGCCTGGGCCGAACCGGGGTGGCCTAACACCGGGGAGCTGTTTTTT.

The rearrangement joins TRBV4-1 to TRBJ1-5; no firm D call. The CDR3 covers 15 residues. Germline CDR1 and CDR2: MGHRA and YSYEKL. V gave up 1 base and J gave up 4 bases, with 11 bases separating them. The CDR3 DNA is TGCGCCAGCAGCCAAGGGTTCGGGAGTAATCAGCCCCAGCATTTT. Translating gives CASSQGFGSNQPQHF.

The count of this clone is one. The chain uses TRBV11-2 and TRBJ1-6, with TRBD1 matching 10 bases. In germline, CDR1 is SGHAT, CDR2 FQNNGV. The CDR3 extends over 16 amino acids. Trimming at V came to 1 base and at J to 13 bases, leaving 10 bases not matched to a gene. Here the CDR3 DNA reads TGTGCCAGCAGCTTAGCGGTGGGGACAGGGGCGGGTCCCCTCCACTTT. Protein: CASSLAVGTGAGPLHF.

This clone was counted a single time. The chain links TRBV7-3 to TRBJ1-2; no definite D call. V lost 5 bases and J 3 bases, leaving 10 bases between the germline ends. From germline, CDR1 is SGHTA and CDR2 FQGTGA. This CDR3 region has 13 residues. CDR3 amino acids: CASSPSRDYGYTF. Written as DNA, the CDR3 is TGTGCCAGCAGCCCGTCCCGGGACTATGGCTACACCTTC.

The V gene is TRBV9, the J gene TRBJ2-1; a weak D match, TRBD1 (5 bases). CDR1 SGDLS and CDR2 YYNGEE come from the germline V gene. The CDR3 spans 14 residues. Trimming shortened V by 2 bases and J by 1 base, and 7 bases separated the two germline ends. The CDR3 nucleotides read TGTGCCAGCAGCGTCCAGGGTTCCTACAATGAGCAGTTCTTC. This sequence encodes CASSVQGSYNEQFF.

The V call is TRBV14, the J call TRBJ2-5; 7 nucleotides agree with TRBD2. Germline assignment: CDR1 SGHDN and CDR2 FVKESK. This CDR3 is 15 amino acids long. With V trimmed by 0 bases and J by 7 bases, 8 bases remained unmatched. The DNA of the CDR3 is TGTGCCAGCAGCCAAGATCGTGGGGGAGGGAGGACCCAGTACTTC. This translates into CASSQDRGGGRTQYF.

The chain has TRBV18 and TRBJ2-7, with 7 positions matching TRBD1. The trim removed 3 bases at V and 4 bases at J, leaving 9 bases unmatched. The CDR3 is made up of 15 amino acids. Germline values: CDR1 KGHSH, CDR2 LQKENI. The CDR3 region is CASSPGQDRVYEQYF. The CDR3 bases are TGTGCCAGCTCACCCGGACAGGACCGGGTTTACGAGCAGTACTTC.

The genes are TRBV10-3 and TRBJ1-2, with D unresolved. The V end lost 8 bases, the J end lost 5 bases, and 15 bases lay between the germline ends. CDR1 ENHRY and CDR2 SYGVKD come from the germline V gene. This CDR3 is built from 13 residues. The chain's CDR3 is CAIPTLSGYGYTF. The DNA of the CDR3 is TGTGCCATCCCAACACTCTCGGGTTATGGCTACACCTTC.

V gene TRBV5-6 combines with J gene TRBJ1-1, with D possibly being TRBD1 (5 bases). The CDR3 is made up of 15 amino acids. The germline gives CDR1 SGHDT, CDR2 YYEEEE. Trimming cost V 1 base and J 4 bases, with 14 bases left between them. The CDR3 bases are TGTGCCAGCAGCTTGCCCGCCAGGGTACCCACTGAAGCTTTCTTT. Amino acids: CASSLPARVPTEAFF.